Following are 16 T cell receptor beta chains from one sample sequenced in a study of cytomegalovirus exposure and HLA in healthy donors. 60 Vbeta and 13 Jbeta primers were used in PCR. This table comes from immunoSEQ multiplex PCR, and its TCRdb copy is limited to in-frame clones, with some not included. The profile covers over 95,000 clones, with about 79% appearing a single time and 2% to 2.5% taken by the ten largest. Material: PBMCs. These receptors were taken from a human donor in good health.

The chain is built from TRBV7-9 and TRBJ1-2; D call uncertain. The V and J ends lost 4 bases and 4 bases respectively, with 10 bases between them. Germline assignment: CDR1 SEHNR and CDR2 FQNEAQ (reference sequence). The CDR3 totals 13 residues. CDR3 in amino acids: CASSSAAGYGYTF. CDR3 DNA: TGTGCCAGCAGCTCCGCGGCGGGCTATGGCTACACCTTC.

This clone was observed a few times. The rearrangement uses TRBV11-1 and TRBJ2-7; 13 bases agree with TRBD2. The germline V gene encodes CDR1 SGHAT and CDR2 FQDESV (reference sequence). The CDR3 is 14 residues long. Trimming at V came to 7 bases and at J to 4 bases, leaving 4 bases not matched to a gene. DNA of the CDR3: TGTGCCAGCACCTCACTAGCGGGAGGGTACGAGCAGTACTTC. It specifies CASTSLAGGYEQYF. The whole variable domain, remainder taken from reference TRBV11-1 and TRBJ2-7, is EAEVAQSPRYKITEKSQAVAFWCDPISGHATLYWYRQILGQGPELLVQFQDESVVDDSQLPKDRFSAERLKGVDSTLKIQPAELGDSAMYLCASTSLAGGYEQYFGPGTRLTVT.

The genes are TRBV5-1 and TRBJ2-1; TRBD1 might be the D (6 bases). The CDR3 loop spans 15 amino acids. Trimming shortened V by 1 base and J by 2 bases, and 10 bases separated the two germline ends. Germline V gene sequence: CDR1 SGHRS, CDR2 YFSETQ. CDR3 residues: CASSLTGLTYNEQFF. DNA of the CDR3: TGCGCCAGCAGCTTGACAGGGTTGACCTACAATGAGCAGTTCTTC. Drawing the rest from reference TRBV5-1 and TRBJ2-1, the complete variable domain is KAGVTQTPRYLIKTRGQQVTLSCSPISGHRSVSWYQQTPGQGLQFLFEYFSETQRNKGNFPGRFSGRQFSNSRSEMNVSTLELGDSALYLCASSLTGLTYNEQFFGPGTRLTVL.

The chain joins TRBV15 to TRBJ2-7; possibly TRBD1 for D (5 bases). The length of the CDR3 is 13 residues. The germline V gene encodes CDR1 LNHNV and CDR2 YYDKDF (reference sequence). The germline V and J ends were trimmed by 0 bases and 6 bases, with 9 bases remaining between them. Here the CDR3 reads CATSRDPQGEQYF. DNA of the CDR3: TGTGCCACCAGCAGAGATCCCCAGGGCGAGCAGTACTTC.

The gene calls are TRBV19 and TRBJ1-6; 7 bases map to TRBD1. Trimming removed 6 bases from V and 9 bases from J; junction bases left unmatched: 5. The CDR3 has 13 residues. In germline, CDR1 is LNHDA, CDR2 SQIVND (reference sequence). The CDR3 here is CASSRGGVSPLHF. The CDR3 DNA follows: TGTGCCAGTAGCCGAGGGGGCGTTTCACCCCTCCACTTT.

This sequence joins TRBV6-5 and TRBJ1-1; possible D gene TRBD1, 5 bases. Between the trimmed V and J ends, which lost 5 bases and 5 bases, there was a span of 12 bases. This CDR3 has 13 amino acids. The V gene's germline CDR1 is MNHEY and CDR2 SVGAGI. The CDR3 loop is CASSPQGKTEAFF. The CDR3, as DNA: TGTGCCAGCAGTCCCCAGGGAAAGACTGAAGCTTTCTTT.

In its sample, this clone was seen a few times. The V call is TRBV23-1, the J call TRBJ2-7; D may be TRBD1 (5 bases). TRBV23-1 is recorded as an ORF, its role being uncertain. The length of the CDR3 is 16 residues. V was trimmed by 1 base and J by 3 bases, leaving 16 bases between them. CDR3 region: CASSQYRQGSDYEQYF. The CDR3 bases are TGCGCCAGCAGTCAATATAGGCAGGGATCCGACTACGAGCAGTACTTC.

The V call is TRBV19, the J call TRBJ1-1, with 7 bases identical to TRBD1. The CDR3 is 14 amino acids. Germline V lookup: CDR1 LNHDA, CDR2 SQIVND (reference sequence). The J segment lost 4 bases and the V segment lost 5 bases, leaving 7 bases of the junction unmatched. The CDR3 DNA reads TGTGCCAGTAGTCCTCCCCAGGGGGTCACTGAAGCTTTCTTT. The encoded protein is CASSPPQGVTEAFF.

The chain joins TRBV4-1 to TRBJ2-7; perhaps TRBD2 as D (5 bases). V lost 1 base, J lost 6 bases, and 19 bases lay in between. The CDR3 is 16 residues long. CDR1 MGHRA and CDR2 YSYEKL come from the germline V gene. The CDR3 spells CASSQVSPGVAGEQYF. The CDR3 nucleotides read TGCGCCAGCAGCCAAGTTTCCCCCGGGGTGGCAGGCGAGCAGTACTTC.

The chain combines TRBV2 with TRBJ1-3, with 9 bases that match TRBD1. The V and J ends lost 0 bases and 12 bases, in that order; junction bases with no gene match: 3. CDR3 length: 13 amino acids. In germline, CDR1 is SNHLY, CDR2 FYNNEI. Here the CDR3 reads CASSEARQGDIYF. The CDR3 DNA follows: TGTGCCAGCAGTGAAGCGCGACAGGGGGACATATATTTT.

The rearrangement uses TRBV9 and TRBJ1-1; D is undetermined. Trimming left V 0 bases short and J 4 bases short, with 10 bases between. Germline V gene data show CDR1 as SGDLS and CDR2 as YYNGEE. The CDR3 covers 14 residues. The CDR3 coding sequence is TGTGCCAGCAGCGTAGGCCAGACGGGCACTGAAGCTTTCTTT. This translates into CASSVGQTGTEAFF. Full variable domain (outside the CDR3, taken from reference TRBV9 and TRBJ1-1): DSGVTQTPKHLITATGQRVTLRCSPRSGDLSVYWYQQSLDQGLQFLIQYYNGEERAKGNILERFSAQQFPDLHSELNLSSLELGDSALYFCASSVGQTGTEAFFGQGTRLTVV.

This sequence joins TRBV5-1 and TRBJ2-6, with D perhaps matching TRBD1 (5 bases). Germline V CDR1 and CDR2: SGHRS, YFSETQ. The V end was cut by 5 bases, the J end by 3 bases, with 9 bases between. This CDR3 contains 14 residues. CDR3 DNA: TGCGCCAGCAGTCAGACAGTTGGGGCCAACGTCCTGACTTTC. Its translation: CASSQTVGANVLTF. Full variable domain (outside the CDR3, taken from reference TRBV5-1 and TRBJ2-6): KAGVTQTPRYLIKTRGQQVTLSCSPISGHRSVSWYQQTPGQGLQFLFEYFSETQRNKGNFPGRFSGRQFSNSRSEMNVSTLELGDSALYLCASSQTVGANVLTFGAGSRLTVL.

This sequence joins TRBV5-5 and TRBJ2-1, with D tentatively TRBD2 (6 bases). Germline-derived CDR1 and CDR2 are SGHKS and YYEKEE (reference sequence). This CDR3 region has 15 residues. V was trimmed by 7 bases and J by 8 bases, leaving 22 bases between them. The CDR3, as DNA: TGTGCCAGCTGGGACTCACTCGACTGGAAGCATGAGCAGTTCTTC. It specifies CASWDSLDWKHEQFF.

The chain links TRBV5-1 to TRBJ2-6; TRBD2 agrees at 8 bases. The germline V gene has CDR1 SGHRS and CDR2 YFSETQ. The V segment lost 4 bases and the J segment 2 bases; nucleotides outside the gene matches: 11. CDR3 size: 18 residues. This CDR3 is CASSGRGGATTGANVLTF. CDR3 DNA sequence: TGCGCCAGCAGCGGCCGGGGGGGGGCCACCACTGGGGCCAACGTCCTGACTTTC.

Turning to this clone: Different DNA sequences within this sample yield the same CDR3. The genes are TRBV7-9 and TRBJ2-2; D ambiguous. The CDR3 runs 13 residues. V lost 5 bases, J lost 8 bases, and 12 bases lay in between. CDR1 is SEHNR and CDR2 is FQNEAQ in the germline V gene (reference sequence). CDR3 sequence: CASSLVAVGELFF. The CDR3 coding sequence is TGTGCCAGCAGCCTAGTCGCAGTTGGGGAGCTGTTTTTT.

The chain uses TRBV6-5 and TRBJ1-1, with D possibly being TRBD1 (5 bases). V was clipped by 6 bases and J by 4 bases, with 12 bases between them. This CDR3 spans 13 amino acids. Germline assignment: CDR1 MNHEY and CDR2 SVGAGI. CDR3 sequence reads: CASSLPGPTEAFF. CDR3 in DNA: TGTGCCAGCAGCCTCCCAGGGCCCACTGAAGCTTTCTTT.